These 32 T cell receptor beta chains were all obtained from the same sample, sequenced in a study of regulatory T cells in long-lasting Graves disease. In building TCR beta libraries, iRepertoire HTBI primers were used together with Arm-PCR of CDR3 regions. TCRdb independently ran MiXCR on the multiplex PCR reads; one entry per CDR3 protein. The profile shows approximately 400,000 distinct CDR3 sequences, 14% to 15% of them singletons. Stated time point: newly diagnosed GD, antithyroid drugs for less than 3 months. Generation of the TCR library employed RNA extracted from PBMCs. The data were also submitted as part of a second study, on T cells in Graves' hyperthyroidism and ophthalmopathy.

This specimen consisted of peripheral blood mononuclear cells (PBMCs), obtained at new diagnosis, from a patient treated with antithyroid drugs. All receptors come from a woman in her twenties or thirties with Graves disease.

In regard to this clonotype: One base separates it from a far larger clone, so it is likely a read error. The CDR3 bases are TGTGCCAGCAGCTTAGATGGCGGGAGGGCCGGCTATGAGCAGTACTTC. It translates to CASSLDGGRAGYEQYF. The rearrangement links TRBV11-3 to TRBJ2-7; TRBD2 matches at 9 bases. The CDR3 has 16 residues. V trimming: 0 bases; J trimming: 7 bases; junction bases outside the gene matches: 10. Germline lookup yields CDR1 SGHNT and CDR2 YENEEA.

This clonotype has ten or more counts. This chain connects TRBV28 to TRBJ1-1; a weak D match, TRBD1 (5 bases). The CDR3 totals 13 residues. Germline-derived CDR1 and CDR2 are MDHEN and SYDVKM. Trimming stripped 2 bases from V and 11 bases from J, with 15 bases between. The CDR3 DNA is TGTGCCAGCAGTTTACAGGCCAGGGAGAACGCTTTCTTT. Translated: CASSLQARENAFF.

In this sample, this clonotype turned up a few times. The chain links TRBV29-1 to TRBJ2-5; maybe TRBD1 (5 bases). Trimming removed 2 bases at V and 4 bases at J, with 11 bases between. The CDR3 contains 13 residues. CDR1 SQVTM and CDR2 ANQGSEA come from the germline V gene. CDR3: CSVEFRQGETQYF. The CDR3 coding sequence is TGCAGCGTTGAATTTCGGCAGGGAGAGACCCAGTACTTC.

This clonotype appeared a few times. V gene TRBV5-1 combines with J gene TRBJ1-5; tentatively, D is TRBD1 (6 bases). Germline assignment: CDR1 SGHRS and CDR2 YFSETQ. The ends were cut back, 4 bases at V and 4 bases at J, with 9 bases in the middle. The CDR3 runs 13 residues. The CDR3 bases are TGCGCCAGCAGCCATGACAGGAATCAGCCCCAGCATTTT. As protein: CASSHDRNQPQHF.

The chain couples TRBV4-1 to TRBJ2-1, with 7 bases matching TRBD2. Germline CDR1 MGHRA, CDR2 YSYEKL. This CDR3 has 19 amino acids. V was clipped by 4 bases and J by 0 bases; unmatched bases: 15. The CDR3 sequence: CASSPRQALTSSSYNEQFF. CDR3 bases: TGCGCCAGCAGCCCCAGACAAGCCTTGACTAGCAGCTCCTACAATGAGCAGTTCTTC.

The gene calls are TRBV14 and TRBJ1-1; D call uncertain. V lost 3 bases and J 11 bases, leaving 13 bases between the germline ends. In germline, CDR1 is SGHDN, CDR2 FVKESK. This CDR3 has 12 residues. In nucleotides, the CDR3 is TGTGCCAGCAGCCAGGCTCTGTCTCGGGCTTTCTTT. It is translated as CASSQALSRAFF.

Turning to this clonotype: No conserved phenylalanine or tryptophan ends this CDR3, so it is likely a read error. The DNA is omitted, as the CDR3 cannot be located on it reliably, and the CDR3 follows TCRdb's listing. V and J are TRBV6-1 and TRBJ1-2; the D segment call TRBD1 is taken from the table without a DNA check. The CDR3 is 16 residues long, counting both termini. CDR1 is MNHNS and CDR2 is SASEGT in the germline V gene. The chain's CDR3 is CASSPMGPTYGYTFGL.

The chain carries TRBV12-3 or TRBV12-4 and TRBJ2-3; 12 bases match TRBD2. The trim removed 6 bases at V and 3 bases at J, leaving 13 bases unmatched. The CDR3 runs to 18 residues. The chain's CDR3 is CASSPGLTSGSVTDTQYF. In DNA, the CDR3 is TGTGCCAGCAGCCCGGGCCTGACTAGCGGGAGTGTGACAGATACGCAGTATTTT.

This clonotype was detected ten times or more. V is TRBV30 and J is TRBJ1-1; D gene ambiguous. The CDR3 has 12 residues. Germline loops: CDR1 GTSNPN, CDR2 SVGIG (reference sequence). V lost 5 bases and J lost 0, with 7 bases in between. CDR3 sequence: CAWGVVNTEAFF. Written as DNA, the CDR3 is TGTGCCTGGGGGGTCGTGAACACTGAAGCTTTCTTT. Complete variable domain (other parts from reference TRBV30 and TRBJ1-1): SQTIHQWPATLVQPVGSPLSLECTVEGTSNPNLYWYRQAAGRGLQLLFYSVGIGQISSEVPQNLSASRPQDRQFILSSKKLLLSDSGFYLCAWGVVNTEAFFGQGTRLTVV.

This clonotype was observed at least ten times. CDR3 nucleotide sequence: TGTGCCAGCGGGACCCGGCGGGAGGGGGGAGAGCAGTTCTTC. Encoded protein: CASGTRREGGEQFF. This rearrangement joins TRBV28 to TRBJ2-1, with 9 bases aligning to TRBD2. Germline V gives CDR1 MDHEN, CDR2 SYDVKM. This CDR3 comprises 14 residues. Unmatched junction bases numbered 12, after V lost 8 bases and J lost 10 bases.

There are many counts of this clonotype. The V gene is TRBV27, the J gene TRBJ2-1; unclear D gene. Germline CDR1 reads MNHEY; CDR2 reads SMNVEV (reference sequence). This CDR3 region has 13 residues. The germline V and J ends were trimmed by 8 bases and 5 bases, with 13 bases remaining between them. CDR3 loop: CASGRRPDNEQFF. DNA of the CDR3: TGTGCCAGCGGCCGTCGACCAGACAATGAGCAGTTCTTC.

To note about this clonotype: At one of its ends the junction is not consistent with the germline gene, which may arise from a read error. This chain joins TRBV20-1 and TRBJ1-1; D might be TRBD1 (5 bases). Looked up from germline, CDR1 is DFQATT and CDR2 is SNEGSKA (reference sequence). This CDR3 comprises 13 residues. CDR3 bases: TGCAGTGCTAGATTCGGGGCGAACACTGAAGCTTACTTT. Its protein product is CSARFGANTEAYF.

The J gene is TRBJ2-5, the V gene TRBV24-1, with D perhaps assigned TRBD1 or TRBD2 (6 bases each). CDR3 length: 18 amino acids. Trimming removed 1 base from V and 2 bases from J, with 19 bases in between. The germline V gene has CDR1 KGHDR and CDR2 SFDVKD. The CDR3 DNA is TGTGCCACCAGTGATTTCGGAGCGGCGGGACACATACAAGAGACCCAGTACTTC. Translation gives CATSDFGAAGHIQETQYF.

This clonotype has a count of ten or more. The V gene is TRBV5-5, the J gene TRBJ1-1; a possible D gene is TRBD1 (6 bases). V was pared by 3 bases and J by 1 base, with 13 bases between. The CDR3 is made up of 15 amino acids. Germline lookup yields CDR1 SGHKS and CDR2 YYEKEE (reference sequence). In DNA, the CDR3 is TGTGCCAGCAGCTCCACCGGGACACCGAACACTGAAGCTTTCTTT. Amino acid sequence: CASSSTGTPNTEAFF.

In this sample, this clonotype turned up many times. The chain joins TRBV30 to TRBJ1-1; tentative D call: TRBD1 (5 bases). Trimming stripped 0 bases from V and 3 bases from J, with 8 bases between. Germline V gene lookup returns CDR1 GTSNPN and CDR2 SVGIG (reference sequence). The CDR3 loop spans 13 amino acids. The CDR3 reads CAWSVRGDTEAFF. For the CDR3, the DNA is TGTGCCTGGAGTGTTCGGGGGGACACTGAAGCTTTCTTT. The complete variable domain, with remaining parts taken from reference TRBV30 and TRBJ1-1, reads SQTIHQWPATLVQPVGSPLSLECTVEGTSNPNLYWYRQAAGRGLQLLFYSVGIGQISSEVPQNLSASRPQDRQFILSSKKLLLSDSGFYLCAWSVRGDTEAFFGQGTRLTVV.

The chain uses TRBV3-1 and TRBJ2-1; 16 bases are a match to TRBD2. The CDR3 is 20 residues long. Germline V CDR1 and CDR2: LGHDT, YNNKEL (reference sequence). V lost 0 bases and J lost 7; bases outside the gene matches: 12. CDR3 coding DNA: TGTGCCAGCAGCCAAGAGGGGGGACTAGCGGGAGGGCCGAGGGGGAATGAGCAGTTCTTC. This encodes CASSQEGGLAGGPRGNEQFF.

As to this clonotype: A read error may be the cause here, since a much bigger clone is one base away. This sequence joins TRBV15 and TRBJ1-2; no firm D call. Germline CDR1 is LNHNV and CDR2 is YYDKDF (reference sequence). This CDR3 is built from 14 residues. CDR3 sequence (DNA): TGTGCCGCCAGCAGAGGCAGCGTTAACTATGGCTACACCTTC. The encoded protein is CAASRGSVNYGYTF. Supplemented by reference TRBV15 and TRBJ1-2, the full variable domain reads DAMVIQNPRYQVTQFGKPVTLSCSQTLNHNVMYWYQQKSSQAPKLLFHYYDKDFNNEADTPDNFQSRRPNTSFCFLDIRSPGLGDTAMYLCAASRGSVNYGYTFGSGTRLTVV.

There are many counts of this clonotype. This chain links TRBV28 with TRBJ2-2; TRBD2 is a possible D gene (5 bases). This CDR3 has 12 amino acids. Trimming stripped 7 bases from V and 5 bases from J, with 8 bases between. From germline, CDR1 is MDHEN and CDR2 SYDVKM. The CDR3 loop is CASNPGTGELFF. The CDR3 DNA is TGTGCCAGCAACCCGGGGACCGGGGAGCTGTTTTTT. The entire variable domain, with the rest obtained from reference TRBV28 and TRBJ2-2, is as follows: DVKVTQSSRYLVKRTGEKVFLECVQDMDHENMFWYRQDPGLGLRLIYFSYDVKMKEKGDIPEGYSVSREKKERFSLILESASTNQTSMYLCASNPGTGELFFGEGSRLTVL.

At least ten counts were recorded for this clonotype. The chain uses TRBV28 and TRBJ2-7; D gene uncertain. From germline, CDR1 is MDHEN and CDR2 SYDVKM. V lost 6 bases and J 3 bases, leaving 12 bases between the germline ends. The length of the CDR3 is 13 residues. Here the CDR3 reads CASSSGPFYEQYF. The CDR3 DNA reads TGTGCCAGCAGCTCCGGTCCTTTCTACGAGCAGTACTTC.

CDR3 amino acids: CASSRTGQGASGANVLTF. The CDR3 DNA reads TGTGCCAGCAGCCGGACTGGACAGGGCGCTTCTGGGGCCAACGTCCTGACTTTC. The V and J genes are TRBV3-1 and TRBJ2-6; 8 nucleotides match TRBD1. This CDR3 has 18 amino acids. CDR1 LGHDT and CDR2 YNNKEL come from the germline V gene (reference sequence). V trimming: 4 bases; J trimming: 1 base; junction bases outside the gene matches: 9.

This clonotype was seen ten or more times. The genes are TRBV7-8 and TRBJ2-2; 13 bases are shared with TRBD2. Germline CDR1 SGHVS, CDR2 FQNEAQ. The trim removed 3 bases at V and 1 base at J, leaving 2 bases unmatched. The CDR3 extends over 17 amino acids. CDR3 in DNA: TGTGCCAGCAGCTTCGGGACTAGCGGGATGAACACCGGGGAGCTGTTTTTT. This gives the protein CASSFGTSGMNTGELFF. Drawing the rest from reference TRBV7-8 and TRBJ2-2, the complete variable domain is GAGVSQSPRYKVAKRGQDVALRCDPISGHVSLFWYQQALGQGPEFLTYFQNEAQLDKSGLPSDRFFAERPEGSVSTLKIQRTQQEDSAVYLCASSFGTSGMNTGELFFGEGSRLTVL.

The table lists this clonotype with many counts. In DNA form, the CDR3 reads TGTGCCAGCACCCTACCTGGCGGTCCAGATACGCAGTATTTT. This codes for CASTLPGGPDTQYF. The V and J genes are TRBV7-8 and TRBJ2-3; D gene unclear. The CDR3 has 14 amino acids. V lost 7 bases and J 4 bases, leaving 15 bases between the germline ends. Germline CDR1 and CDR2: SGHVS and FQNEAQ.

This clonotype was recorded at least ten times. The chain links TRBV30 to TRBJ2-1; the match to TRBD2 covers 9 bases. Germline V lookup: CDR1 GTSNPN, CDR2 SVGIG (reference sequence). V was clipped by 1 base and J by 4 bases; unmatched bases: 5. The CDR3 runs to 15 residues. Written as DNA, the CDR3 is TGTGCCTGGAGTGCCGGGGGACTAGCTTACAATGAGCAGTTCTTC. This sequence encodes CAWSAGGLAYNEQFF.

This clonotype was recorded many times. CDR3 nucleotides: TGTGCCAGCAGCTTAGATTTCAGGACGCAGTACTTC. Amino acid sequence: CASSLDFRTQYF. The chain uses TRBV11-2 and TRBJ2-3; D gene ambiguous. The DNA matches TRBJ2-7 better at its end, which makes the J call doubtful. Germline CDR1 reads SGHAT; CDR2 reads FQNNGV. The CDR3 covers 12 residues.

A note on this clonotype: Possible read error: a much larger clone is one base away. CDR3 bases: TGTGCCAGTAGTAAACGACCGTGGACAGGGGAAAGACGGATGTCCTCCTACGAGCAGTACTTC. Amino acids: CASSKRPWTGERRMSSYEQYF. This sequence joins TRBV19 and TRBJ2-7; 9 nucleotides align to TRBD1. V gave up 4 bases and J gave up 0 bases; unmatched junction bases: 22. Per germline, CDR1 LNHDA and CDR2 SQIVND (reference sequence). This CDR3 has 21 amino acids.

This clonotype was detected ten times or more. The chain uses TRBV5-1 and TRBJ1-1, with a tentative D call TRBD1 (6 bases). The CDR3 spans 16 residues. V dropped 0 bases and J dropped 1 base, with 13 bases sitting between them. Germline V gene data show CDR1 as SGHRS and CDR2 as YFSETQ. CDR3 loop: CASSLGWTETNTEAFF. DNA for the CDR3: TGCGCCAGCAGCTTGGGATGGACAGAAACGAACACTGAAGCTTTCTTT. The full variable domain, in which reference TRBV5-1 and TRBJ1-1 provide the parts outside the CDR3, is KAGVTQTPRYLIKTRGQQVTLSCSPISGHRSVSWYQQTPGQGLQFLFEYFSETQRNKGNFPGRFSGRQFSNSRSEMNVSTLELGDSALYLCASSLGWTETNTEAFFGQGTRLTVV.

With regard to this clonotype: Since a much larger clone is just one base distant, this may be a read error. V and J are TRBV6-9 and TRBJ1-3, with D perhaps TRBD1 (5 bases). In germline, CDR1 is MNHGY, CDR2 SVAAGI. The ends were cut back, 3 bases at V and 0 bases at J, with 9 bases in the middle. The CDR3 runs to 15 residues. The CDR3 loop is CASSYQGDSGNTIYF. In nucleotides, the CDR3 is TGTGCCAGCAGTTACCAGGGAGACTCTGGAAACACCATATATTTT.

The table lists this clonotype with a few counts. This chain connects TRBV5-4 to TRBJ2-7; 12 nucleotides match TRBD2. CDR3 size: 16 residues. Trimming cost V 0 bases and J 3 bases; bases outside gene matches: 4. Germline V gives CDR1 SGHNT, CDR2 YYREEE (reference sequence). The CDR3 DNA sequence: TGTGCCAGCAGCTTGGGGGGACTAGCGGGTCACTACGAGCAGTACTTC. Amino acids: CASSLGGLAGHYEQYF.

This clonotype occurred many times. This chain joins TRBV15 and TRBJ2-3; D call uncertain. CDR1 and CDR2 (germline): LNHNV, YYDKDF (reference sequence). The CDR3 is made up of 12 amino acids. V was trimmed by 5 bases and J by 6 bases, leaving 9 bases between them. CDR3 residues: CATSSREDTQYF. The CDR3 bases are TGTGCCACCAGCTCCCGCGAGGATACGCAGTATTTT.

The table lists this clonotype with many counts. The rearrangement uses TRBV20-1 and TRBJ2-5; 9 bases fit TRBD2. This CDR3 is 14 amino acids long. Looked up from germline, CDR1 is DFQATT and CDR2 is SNEGSKA (reference sequence). Losses at the gene ends were 6 bases for V and 5 bases for J; bases not matched to a gene: 10. The CDR3 loop is CSAQRPSGEETQYF. CDR3 coding DNA: TGCAGTGCCCAGAGACCTAGCGGGGAGGAGACCCAGTACTTC.

There are a few counts of this clonotype. This sequence joins TRBV19 and TRBJ2-7; 7 bases map to TRBD2. The CDR3 is 17 residues long. V shed 9 bases, J shed 2 bases, and the junction held 19 bases outside the gene matches. The germline V gene encodes CDR1 LNHDA and CDR2 SQIVND (reference sequence). The CDR3 region has the DNA TGTGCCAGCGCCCTAATATCTAGCGGCGAGGGACCCTACGAGCAGTACTTC. Translation gives CASALISSGEGPYEQYF.

The table lists this clonotype with many counts. The chain carries TRBV11-1 and TRBJ2-3; weak D call: TRBD2 (7 bases). Per germline, CDR1 SGHAT and CDR2 FQDESV (reference sequence). The CDR3 has 21 amino acids. V was shortened by 5 bases and J by 0 bases, with 30 bases between the two germline ends. The CDR3 loop reads CASSHPRGASGDPQSTDTQYF. As DNA, the CDR3 is TGTGCCAGCAGCCACCCCCGGGGGGCTAGCGGAGACCCCCAGAGCACAGATACGCAGTATTTT.